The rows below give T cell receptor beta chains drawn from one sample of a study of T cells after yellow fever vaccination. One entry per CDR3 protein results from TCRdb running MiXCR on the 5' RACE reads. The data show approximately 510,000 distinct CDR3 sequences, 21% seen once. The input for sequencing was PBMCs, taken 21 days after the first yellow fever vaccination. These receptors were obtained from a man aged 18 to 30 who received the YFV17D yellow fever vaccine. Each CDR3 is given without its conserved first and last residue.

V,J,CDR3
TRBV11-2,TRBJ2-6,ASSSTGVGANVLT
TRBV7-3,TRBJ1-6,ASSTTGSSPLH
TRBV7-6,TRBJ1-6,ASSLDASYNSPLH
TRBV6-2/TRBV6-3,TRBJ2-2,ASTHGAGELF
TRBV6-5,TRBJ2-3,ASSSSSASTDTQY
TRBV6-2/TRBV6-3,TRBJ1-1,ASRRGFMNTEAF
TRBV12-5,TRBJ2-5,ASGQLAGGINEESQY
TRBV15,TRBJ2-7,ATSRGDRGYEQY
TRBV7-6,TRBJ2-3,ASSANPGRSTDTQY
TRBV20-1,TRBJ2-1,SARLDRGDEQF
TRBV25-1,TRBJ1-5,ASSDGRQGSNQPQH
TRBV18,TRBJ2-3,ASSPGGGTASTDTQY
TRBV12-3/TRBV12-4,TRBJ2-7,ASSRPPGTAVREQY
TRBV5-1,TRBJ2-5,ASSFGKYQETQY